This TCR beta chain is drawn from a study of T cells in Graves' hyperthyroidism and ophthalmopathy (dated by TCRdb to 2018 to 2020). Regarding the complete study: Peripheral blood was sampled at the time of initial diagnosis, prior to any treatment. A discovery cohort of fewer than 110 patients, fewer than 50 with Graves' ophthalmopathy and approximately 55 with stable Graves' hyperthyroidism, was used to find distinguishing TCR V-J signatures. Prospective prediction of ophthalmopathy was tested in an independent validation cohort of 18 to 20 hyperthyroidism patients and around 16 patients who later progressed to ophthalmopathy. For training and testing, the 100 or so patients in the discovery cohort were randomly divided in a 7:3 ratio. Thyroid tissue and blood T-cell repertoires from over 5 Graves' hyperthyroidism patients were also compared in the study. After blood sampling, hyperthyroidism patients were treated with methimazole at a starting dose of 30 mg daily, and ophthalmopathy patients were treated with high-dose intravenous methylprednisolone. TCR Vbeta CDR3 sequencing of 120 to 150 peripheral blood samples (over 40 ophthalmopathy, 75 to 80 hyperthyroidism and 17 progressor patients) is reported in the paper. General findings and caveats noted by the study authors: No statistical method was used to fix the sample size in advance, and group allocation was not hidden from the investigators. In validation, the model predicted progression to ophthalmopathy a median of approximately 6.6 months before onset, with roughly 70% sensitivity and roughly 72% specificity. A 13 V-J signature model separated ophthalmopathy from stable hyperthyroidism, with about 88% sensitivity and 81.08% specificity in cross-validation and 80%/75% in testing. Blood samples also contained most of the expanded thyroid clonotypes (frequency above 0.001), which suggests that blood repertoires may reflect thyroid immune responses.

Amplification of TCR beta CDR3 regions was carried out from RNA transcripts. For the first round of RT-PCR on the TCR CDR3, the HTBI primer set was used together with the Qiagen OneStep RT-PCR kit. The libraries were constructed in a second round of multiplex PCR and then size-selected and purified. Libraries were sequenced paired-end with 100 bp reads on an Illumina HiSeq2000. As for the original processing: SOAPnuke was used to process the raw data, with reads discarded if the reads contained adapters or uncalled bases, had a mean Phred below 15, or lacked an exact constant-primer or identifier match. COPE v1.2.5 was used to merge high-quality paired reads, and clonotypes were defined as unique nucleotide sequences. MiTCR v1.1 was used to align the clonotypes against IMGT TRBV, TRBD and TRBJ reference segments. Only V-J combinations with frequency above 0.0001, covering roughly 99% of repertoires, were analysed. A TCS score was defined as the ratio of F50 (clonal expansion) to E x V (chaos), with BLOSUM62-based TCRdist applied between CDR3 peptides within each V-J. Welch's t-statistics and random forest reduced 500 to 550 V-J features to 13, which were used in a naive Bayes classifier (R e1071). TCRdb trimmed public reads at Q25 via fastp, called clones via MiXCR and kept in-frame beta chains. Rows merge per CDR3 protein into single entries with the most common DNA and genes. The V and J calls here are based on TCRdb, not the publication. The sample table lists approximately 510,000 distinct CDR3 sequences, more than 20% of them with a count of one. The ten top clones hold less than 30% of the sample.

Stable Graves' hyperthyroidism was defined as the absence of progression to ophthalmopathy over 18 months of follow-up. Hyperthyroidism patients were aged 18 to 65 years and newly diagnosed, with disease duration of less than 2 months. Exclusion was applied to patients with uncontrolled infections, other autoimmune diseases, pregnancy or lactation. Diagnoses were established on the basis of clinical symptoms, serum thyroxine and TRAb, thyroid ultrasound, and orbital computed tomography. PBMCs were isolated from about 9 ml of fresh peripheral blood by Ficoll-Paque density gradient centrifugation. Total RNA was extracted with Trizol reagent, and quality was checked on an Agilent 2100 Bioanalyzer. This clonotype was seen many times. Its antigen specificity is not known. Qualities for individual bases were not recorded, and no much larger clone is one base off. The germline ends are 10 bases apart after V is trimmed by 0 bases and J by 8 bases. Reading from cysteine to phenylalanine, the CDR3 counts 13 amino acids. Only the CDR3 DNA is retained, 39 bases long and in frame from the first base. Reading the germline V gene gives CDR1 MRHNA and CDR2 SNTAGT.

Recombination connected TRBV6-4 to TRBJ1-2, with TRBD1 perhaps the D gene, on 5 matching bases. The sequenced sample consisted of blood. The TCR comes from a man aged 18-30 years with Graves' hyperthyroidism. Here the CDR3 is given as CASSDSKTGGYTF. In nucleotide form, the sequence is TGTGCCAGCAGTGACTCGAAAACAGGAGGCTACACCTTC.